The clone carrying this T cell receptor beta chain was seen a few times. Clones were read by immunoSEQ multiplex PCR, and TCRdb kept only the in-frame ones, dropping some. Altogether some 270,000 clones are present, 80% to 90% being singletons, with the ten largest covering approximately 10%. The data stem from a study of blood T cell repertoires in COVID-19. Study background: Samples taken during acute and convalescent COVID-19 were collected in the United States, Italy and Spain.

Looked up from germline, CDR1 is SEHNR and CDR2 is FQNEAQ (reference sequence). The CDR3 is made up of 13 amino acids. Trimming removed 4 bases from V and 1 base from J, with 5 bases in between. The sequencing sample was made of peripheral blood. This TCR derives from a woman aged 70-85 years with acute or convalescent COVID-19. The rearrangement uses TRBV7-9 and TRBJ1-5; no reliable D call. CDR3 nucleotide sequence: TGTGCCAGCAGCTCGGGGAGCAATCAGCCCCAGCATTTT. This gives the protein CASSSGSNQPQHF.